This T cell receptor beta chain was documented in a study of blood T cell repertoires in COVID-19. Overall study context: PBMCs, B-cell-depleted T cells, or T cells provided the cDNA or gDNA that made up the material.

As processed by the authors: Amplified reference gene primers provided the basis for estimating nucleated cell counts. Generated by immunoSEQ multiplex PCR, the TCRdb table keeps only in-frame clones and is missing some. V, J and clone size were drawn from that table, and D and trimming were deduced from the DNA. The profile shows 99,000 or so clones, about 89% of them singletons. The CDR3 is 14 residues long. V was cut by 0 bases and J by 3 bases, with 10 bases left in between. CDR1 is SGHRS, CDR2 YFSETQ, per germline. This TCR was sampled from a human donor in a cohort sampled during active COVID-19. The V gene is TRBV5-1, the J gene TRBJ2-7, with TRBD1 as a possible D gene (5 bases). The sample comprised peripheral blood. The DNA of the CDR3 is TGCGCCAGCAGCTTGGCCAGGGTTAACTACGAGCAGTACTTC. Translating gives CASSLARVNYEQYF.